The 32 T cell receptor beta chains below were found in one sample sequenced in a study of resident and recirculating memory T cells in vitiligo. Assay: immunoSEQ multiplex PCR; the TCRdb copy retains only in-frame clones and omits some. The repertoire includes 70,000 to 95,000 clones, 92% of them detected once, and about 5.5% sits in the top ten. Sample: blood. The receptors derive from a male donor with vitiligo.

This clone was detected only once. J is TRBJ2-5 and V is TRBV7-2, with 8 bases identical to TRBD1. The V gene end was trimmed by 3 bases and the J gene end by 2 bases; junction bases not matched to a gene: 5. The CDR3 runs to 15 residues. Germline V gene lookup returns CDR1 SGHTA and CDR2 FQGNSA. The CDR3 DNA follows: TGTGCCAGCAGCTTCGGACAGGGTTTTCAAGAGACCCAGTACTTC. Translating it yields CASSFGQGFQETQYF. Looking up the rest from reference TRBV7-2 and TRBJ2-5 gives the full variable domain: GAGVSQSPSNKVTEKGKDVELRCDPISGHTALYWYRQSLGQGLEFLIYFQGNSAPDKSGLPSDRFSAERTGGSVSTLTIQRTQQEDSAVYLCASSFGQGFQETQYFGPGTRLLVL.

The chain combines TRBV7-3 with TRBJ1-2, with D possibly matching TRBD1 (6 bases). The V and J ends lost 5 bases and 6 bases respectively, with 13 bases between them. From germline, CDR1 is SGHTA and CDR2 FQGTGA. CDR3 length equals 13 residues. The CDR3 is CASSLGQINGYTF. For the CDR3, the DNA is TGTGCCAGCAGCCTTGGACAGATAAATGGCTACACCTTC.

The rearrangement links TRBV4-1 to TRBJ2-7; 7 bases are shared with TRBD1. In germline, CDR1 is MGHRA, CDR2 YSYEKL. The CDR3 runs to 17 residues. The junction had 11 bases not matched to a gene; V was cut back by 1 base and J by 2 bases. CDR3 protein: CASSQGSGQEYAYEQYF. DNA of the CDR3: TGCGCCAGCAGCCAAGGTTCCGGACAGGAGTACGCCTACGAGCAGTACTTC.

This clone was counted only a few times. The chain employs TRBV7-8 and TRBJ2-3, with 12 bases that match TRBD2. The trim removed 3 bases at V and 1 base at J, leaving 2 bases unmatched. Germline CDR1 is SGHVS and CDR2 is FQNEAQ. This CDR3 spans 16 amino acids. The CDR3 spells CASSFGLAGRTDTQYF. CDR3 DNA sequence: TGTGCCAGCAGCTTTGGACTAGCGGGGCGCACAGATACGCAGTATTTT.

V gene TRBV28 combines with J gene TRBJ2-1; 12 bases are a match to TRBD1. The J segment lost 5 bases and the V segment lost 6 bases, leaving 14 bases of the junction unmatched. The CDR3 consists of 18 residues. Germline lookup yields CDR1 MDHEN and CDR2 SYDVKM. The CDR3 loop is CASSPRGTGGYRDNEQFF. Here the CDR3 DNA reads TGTGCCAGCAGCCCCCGAGGGACAGGGGGCTACAGGGACAATGAGCAGTTCTTC.

CDR3 bases: TGCGCCAGCAGCTCGTTGGGGAGGGGCGAGCAGTACTTC. Its protein product is CASSSLGRGEQYF. This sequence joins TRBV5-1 and TRBJ2-7, with 7 nucleotides matching TRBD2. The CDR3 extends over 13 amino acids. The V gene's germline CDR1 is SGHRS and CDR2 YFSETQ. The junction had 6 bases not matched to a gene; V was cut back by 3 bases and J by 6 bases.

The chain combines TRBV5-1 with TRBJ2-3; perhaps TRBD2 as D (5 bases). CDR3 length: 14 residues. Trimming took 2 bases from V and 6 from J, leaving 13 bases between them. Germline values: CDR1 SGHRS, CDR2 YFSETQ. Written as DNA, the CDR3 is TGCGCCAGCAGCTTCGAGTTAGCGTGGGATACGCAGTATTTT. It is translated as CASSFELAWDTQYF.

The chain couples TRBV27 to TRBJ2-1, with 14 bases matching TRBD2. In germline, CDR1 is MNHEY, CDR2 SMNVEV (reference sequence). The CDR3 covers 20 residues. Trimming cost V 5 bases and J 3 bases; bases outside gene matches: 15. CDR3 bases: TGTGCCAGCAGTCGGGGACTAGCGGGAGTGGGGTTCCGGGACTACAATGAGCAGTTCTTC. Amino acid sequence: CASSRGLAGVGFRDYNEQFF.

This clone came up once. The chain employs TRBV28 and TRBJ2-1; a weak D match, TRBD2 (7 bases). The germline V and J ends were trimmed by 6 bases and 8 bases, with 17 bases remaining between them. This CDR3 is 14 amino acids long. Germline loops: CDR1 MDHEN, CDR2 SYDVKM. The CDR3 protein is CASSPGGRFDEQFF. The CDR3 DNA sequence: TGTGCCAGCAGCCCGGGGGGCAGATTCGATGAGCAGTTCTTC.

The chain employs TRBV9 and TRBJ1-5, with D perhaps matching TRBD1 (6 bases). The CDR3 extends over 14 amino acids. The germline V gene has CDR1 SGDLS and CDR2 YYNGEE. The V gene lost 4 bases and the J gene lost 3 bases, with 11 bases spanning the gap. The CDR3 loop reads CASSPGQPNQPQHF. The CDR3 DNA reads as TGTGCCAGCAGCCCCGGACAGCCCAATCAGCCCCAGCATTTT.

A note on this clone: A read error may account for a junction end that differs from germline. This chain links TRBV9 with TRBJ2-7, with TRBD2 matching over 8 bases. This CDR3 has 12 amino acids. Germline assignment: CDR1 SGDLS and CDR2 YYNGEE. This CDR3 is CASSAGTSWLNF. As DNA, the CDR3 is TGTGCCAGCAGCGCCGGGACTAGTTGGTTGAACTTC.

In DNA, the CDR3 is TGTGCCAGCCGCCCGTTAAGGGGACTAGCGGGAGGTGGGGCCAACGTCCTGACTTTC. It encodes CASRPLRGLAGGGANVLTF. The V call is TRBV28, the J call TRBJ2-6; 15 positions match TRBD2. Germline V gene data show CDR1 as MDHEN and CDR2 as SYDVKM. The CDR3 loop spans 19 amino acids. Trimming at V came to 8 bases and at J to 3 bases, leaving 11 bases not matched to a gene.

V is TRBV5-6 and J is TRBJ1-1, with a weak D call TRBD1 (5 bases). Trimming took off 4 bases at V and 1 base at J, with 17 bases between the two ends. The CDR3 is made up of 16 amino acids. CDR1 and CDR2 from the germline V gene are SGHDT and YYEEEE. CDR3 loop: CASSPLSGGGNTEAFF. The DNA of the CDR3 is TGTGCCAGCAGCCCGTTGAGTGGGGGAGGGAACACTGAAGCTTTCTTT.

V usage is TRBV2 and J usage is TRBJ2-1; 10 nucleotides match TRBD2. Trimming at V came to 8 bases and at J to 10 bases, leaving 5 bases not matched to a gene. Germline CDR1 reads SNHLY; CDR2 reads FYNNEI. CDR3 length: 12 residues. The CDR3 DNA sequence: TGTGCCAGCTCTAGCGGGAGACACGAGCAGTTCTTC. Its translation: CASSSGRHEQFF.

The rearrangement links TRBV28 to TRBJ2-1; 11 bases match TRBD2. The CDR3 totals 14 residues. V shed 5 bases and J 10 bases; nucleotides not matched to a gene: 7. Germline V lookup: CDR1 MDHEN, CDR2 SYDVKM. The CDR3 nucleotides read TGTGCCAGCAGTCTAGCGGGAGGTCCTGGGGAGCAGTTCTTC. Amino acids: CASSLAGGPGEQFF.

The V call is TRBV27, the J call TRBJ1-1, with D perhaps TRBD1 (5 bases). The CDR3 runs 18 residues. CDR1 MNHEY and CDR2 SMNVEV come from the germline V gene (reference sequence). V was clipped by 5 bases and J by 1 base, with 23 bases between them. The CDR3 region has the DNA TGTGCCAGCAGTCCACGGATTGGGGTCGGGGGAAAGAACACTGAAGCTTTCTTT. Translation: CASSPRIGVGGKNTEAFF.

This clone is deemed medium-sized. The rearrangement joins TRBV15 to TRBJ1-1; D unresolved. Trimming shortened V by 0 bases and J by 6 bases, and 14 bases separated the two germline ends. Germline lookup yields CDR1 LNHNV and CDR2 YYDKDF (reference sequence). The CDR3 sequence is 15 residues long. CDR3 DNA sequence: TGTGCCACCAGCAGAGATGGCCAGATTAGCGCTGAAGCTTTCTTT. Its protein product is CATSRDGQISAEAFF.

The table lists this clone with a count of one. The V and J genes are TRBV18 and TRBJ1-1; D perhaps matches TRBD1 (6 bases). Germline V CDR1 and CDR2: KGHSH, LQKENI. The ends were cut back, 3 bases at V and 0 bases at J, with 14 bases in the middle. The CDR3 extends over 16 amino acids. The CDR3 region has the DNA TGTGCCAGCTCACCCCCGGACAGCCTCCTGAACACTGAAGCTTTCTTT. The encoded protein is CASSPPDSLLNTEAFF.

The chain has TRBV20-1 and TRBJ2-5; the D is unclear. The CDR3 covers 11 residues. The V gene's germline CDR1 is DFQATT and CDR2 SNEGSKA (reference sequence). Trimming shortened V by 6 bases and J by 4 bases, and 9 bases separated the two germline ends. CDR3 coding DNA: TGCAGTGCCGCGCCCGGAGAGACCCAGTACTTC. Its translation: CSAAPGETQYF.

J is TRBJ2-7 and V is TRBV14, with D possibly matching TRBD2 (5 bases). In germline, CDR1 is SGHDN, CDR2 FVKESK. The CDR3 runs to 15 residues. Trimming shortened V by 1 base and J by 3 bases, and 13 bases separated the two germline ends. CDR3 nucleotide sequence: TGTGCCAGCAGCCAAGTGGCCGGGAATAGCTACGAGCAGTACTTC. The encoded protein is CASSQVAGNSYEQYF.

This chain connects TRBV30 to TRBJ1-3; D remains ambiguous. V shed 3 bases and J shed 0 bases, with 12 bases lying between them. CDR1 is GTSNPN, CDR2 SVGIG, per germline (reference sequence). This CDR3 comprises 15 residues. The CDR3 DNA follows: TGTGCCTGGAGCGGCAGGCCCCTCTCTGGAAACACCATATATTTT. Translated: CAWSGRPLSGNTIYF.

V is TRBV2 and J is TRBJ1-1; D not certain. The CDR3 has 15 amino acids. From germline, CDR1 is SNHLY and CDR2 FYNNEI. The V and J ends lost 3 bases and 0 bases respectively, with 11 bases between them. The CDR3 loop is CASSEGIYMNTEAFF. CDR3 DNA: TGTGCCAGCAGTGAGGGCATATACATGAACACTGAAGCTTTCTTT.

CDR3 nucleotide sequence: TGCGCCAGCAGCGACGGGACTAGCGGCTACGAGCAGTACTTC. Protein: CASSDGTSGYEQYF. V and J are TRBV5-1 and TRBJ2-7; 11 bases agree with TRBD2. Germline CDR1 SGHRS, CDR2 YFSETQ. This CDR3 region has 14 residues. V lost 4 bases and J lost 3; bases outside the gene matches: 3.

J is TRBJ1-5 and V is TRBV19; 8 bases fit TRBD1. The CDR3 spans 14 residues. Germline lookup yields CDR1 LNHDA and CDR2 SQIVND (reference sequence). The V segment lost 2 bases and the J segment 7 bases; nucleotides outside the gene matches: 4. The CDR3 coding sequence is TGTGCCAGTAGTATACAGGGGGCTGGACAGCCCCAGCATTTT. Amino acid sequence: CASSIQGAGQPQHF.

The chain has TRBV18 and TRBJ1-5; a possible D gene is TRBD1 (6 bases). This CDR3 is 14 amino acids long. Germline V gives CDR1 KGHSH, CDR2 LQKENI. V lost 6 bases, J lost 5 bases, and 14 bases lay in between. The CDR3 loop reads CASSPGGADQPQHF. The DNA for the CDR3 is TGTGCCAGCTCTCCGGGGGGGGCAGATCAGCCCCAGCATTTT.

The chain combines TRBV5-1 with TRBJ1-1; 8 bases are a match to TRBD1. CDR3 length: 14 amino acids. The J segment lost 5 bases and the V segment lost 4 bases, leaving 7 bases of the junction unmatched. Germline V gives CDR1 SGHRS, CDR2 YFSETQ. CDR3: CASSPDRGRTEAFF. For the CDR3, the DNA is TGCGCCAGCAGCCCCGACAGGGGTCGAACTGAAGCTTTCTTT.

The chain carries TRBV5-1 and TRBJ2-5; TRBD2 might be the D (6 bases). The germline V and J ends were trimmed by 2 bases and 3 bases, with 17 bases remaining between them. Germline CDR1 is SGHRS and CDR2 is YFSETQ. The CDR3 is 16 amino acids. CDR3 nucleotides: TGCGCCAGCAGCTTCCCTATTAGTTGGGGGGAAGAGACCCAGTACTTC. It codes for CASSFPISWGEETQYF. The full variable domain, with the rest looked up from reference TRBV5-1 and TRBJ2-5, is KAGVTQTPRYLIKTRGQQVTLSCSPISGHRSVSWYQQTPGQGLQFLFEYFSETQRNKGNFPGRFSGRQFSNSRSEMNVSTLELGDSALYLCASSFPISWGEETQYFGPGTRLLVL.

The chain has TRBV7-9 and TRBJ2-1, with 9 nucleotides matching TRBD2. Germline loops: CDR1 SEHNR, CDR2 FQNEAQ (reference sequence). The junction had 8 bases not matched to a gene; V was cut back by 5 bases and J by 3 bases. The CDR3 sequence is 16 residues long. The CDR3 region has the DNA TGTGCCAGCAGCCACAAGACTAGCGGACTCTACAATGAGCAGTTCTTC. Protein product: CASSHKTSGLYNEQFF.

The genes are TRBV7-3 and TRBJ2-1, with a weak D call TRBD2 (6 bases). Trimming shortened V by 4 bases and J by 2 bases, and 12 bases separated the two germline ends. Germline V CDR1 and CDR2: SGHTA, FQGTGA. There are 15 residues in the CDR3. CDR3 sequence: CASSSGSIAYNEQFF. CDR3 DNA sequence: TGTGCCAGCAGCTCCGGGAGTATCGCCTACAATGAGCAGTTCTTC.

The J gene is TRBJ1-1, the V gene TRBV27, with D maybe TRBD1 (5 bases). The CDR3 spans 15 residues. Trimming stripped 2 bases from V and 5 bases from J, with 15 bases between. CDR1 MNHEY and CDR2 SMNVEV come from the germline V gene (reference sequence). The CDR3 protein is CASSLASGRGTEAFF. The CDR3, as DNA: TGTGCCAGCAGTTTAGCCTCAGGGAGGGGTACTGAAGCTTTCTTT.

The chain uses TRBV11-2 and TRBJ1-4, with D possibly being TRBD1 (5 bases). V lost 5 bases to trimming and J lost 8 bases, with 15 bases between them. CDR1 and CDR2 (germline): SGHAT, FQNNGV. This CDR3 is 14 amino acids long. The CDR3 loop reads CASSPQGIKEKLFF. CDR3 DNA sequence: TGTGCCAGCAGCCCGCAGGGAATAAAAGAAAAACTGTTTTTT.

This clone was counted once. The rearrangement uses TRBV9 and TRBJ2-7, with 8 bases identical to TRBD1. Losses at the gene ends were 3 bases for V and 3 bases for J; bases not matched to a gene: 8. This CDR3 is built from 15 residues. Germline loops: CDR1 SGDLS, CDR2 YYNGEE. The CDR3 nucleotides are TGTGCCAGCAGCGAAGCCGGGACAGGCCTCTACGAGCAGTACTTC. Protein sequence: CASSEAGTGLYEQYF. Complete variable domain (other parts from reference TRBV9 and TRBJ2-7): DSGVTQTPKHLITATGQRVTLRCSPRSGDLSVYWYQQSLDQGLQFLIQYYNGEERAKGNILERFSAQQFPDLHSELNLSSLELGDSALYFCASSEAGTGLYEQYFGPGTRLTVT.